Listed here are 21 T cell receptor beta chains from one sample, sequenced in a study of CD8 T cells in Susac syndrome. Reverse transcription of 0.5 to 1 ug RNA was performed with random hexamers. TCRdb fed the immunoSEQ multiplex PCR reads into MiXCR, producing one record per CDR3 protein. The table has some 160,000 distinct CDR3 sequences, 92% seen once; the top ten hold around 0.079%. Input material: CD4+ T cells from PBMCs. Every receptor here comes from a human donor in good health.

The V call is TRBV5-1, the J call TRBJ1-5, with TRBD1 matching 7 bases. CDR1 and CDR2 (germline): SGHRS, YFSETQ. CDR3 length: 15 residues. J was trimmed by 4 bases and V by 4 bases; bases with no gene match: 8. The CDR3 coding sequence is TGCGCCAGCAGCGAAACAGGGGTAAAGAATCAGCCCCAGCATTTT. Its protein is CASSETGVKNQPQHF.

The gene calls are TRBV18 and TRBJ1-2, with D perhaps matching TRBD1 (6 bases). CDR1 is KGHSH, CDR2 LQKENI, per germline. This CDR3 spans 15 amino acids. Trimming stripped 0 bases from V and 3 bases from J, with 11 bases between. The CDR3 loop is CASSPPAGADYGYTF. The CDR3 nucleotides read TGTGCCAGCTCACCACCGGCGGGGGCGGACTATGGCTACACCTTC.

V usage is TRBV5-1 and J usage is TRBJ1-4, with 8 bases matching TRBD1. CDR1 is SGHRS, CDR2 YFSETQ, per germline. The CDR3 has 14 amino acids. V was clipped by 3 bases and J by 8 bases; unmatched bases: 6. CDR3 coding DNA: TGCGCCAGCAGCTCCGGACAGGGAGTGGAAAAACTGTTTTTT. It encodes CASSSGQGVEKLFF.

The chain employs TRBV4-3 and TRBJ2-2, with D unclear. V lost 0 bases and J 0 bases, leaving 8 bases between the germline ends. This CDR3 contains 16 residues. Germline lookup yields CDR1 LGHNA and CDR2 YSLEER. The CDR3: CASSQEEKANTGELFF. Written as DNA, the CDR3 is TGCGCCAGCAGCCAAGAGGAAAAGGCGAACACCGGGGAGCTGTTTTTT.

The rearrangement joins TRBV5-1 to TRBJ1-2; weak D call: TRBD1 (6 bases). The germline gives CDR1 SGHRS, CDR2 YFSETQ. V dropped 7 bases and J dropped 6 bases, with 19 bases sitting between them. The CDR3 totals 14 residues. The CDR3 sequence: CASAENREGDGYTF. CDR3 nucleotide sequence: TGCGCCAGCGCTGAGAACAGGGAAGGGGATGGCTACACCTTC.

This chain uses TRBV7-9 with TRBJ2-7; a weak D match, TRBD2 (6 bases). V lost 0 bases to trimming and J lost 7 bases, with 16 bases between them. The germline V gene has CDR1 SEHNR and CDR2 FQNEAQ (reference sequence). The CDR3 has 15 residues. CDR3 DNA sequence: TGTGCCAGCAGCTTAGCGCACCGGGGGTCGGGAGAGCAGTACTTC. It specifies CASSLAHRGSGEQYF.

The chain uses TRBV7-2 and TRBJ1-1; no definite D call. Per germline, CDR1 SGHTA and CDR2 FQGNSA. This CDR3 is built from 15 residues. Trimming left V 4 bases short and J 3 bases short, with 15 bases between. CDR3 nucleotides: TGTGCCAGCAGCTCTACTCGGTGGATCGACACTGAAGCTTTCTTT. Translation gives CASSSTRWIDTEAFF.

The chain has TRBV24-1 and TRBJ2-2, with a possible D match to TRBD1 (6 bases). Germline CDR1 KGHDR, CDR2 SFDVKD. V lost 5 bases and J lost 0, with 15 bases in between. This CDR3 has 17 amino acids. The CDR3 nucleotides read TGTGCCACCAGTGGTTCGGACAGATCAGCGAACACCGGGGAGCTGTTTTTT. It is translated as CATSGSDRSANTGELFF.

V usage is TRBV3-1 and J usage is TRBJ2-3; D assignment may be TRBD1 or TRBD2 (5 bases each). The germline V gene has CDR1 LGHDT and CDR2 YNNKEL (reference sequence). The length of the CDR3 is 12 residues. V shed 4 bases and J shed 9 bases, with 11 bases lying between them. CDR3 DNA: TGTGCCAGCAGCCTGACCGAGGGGACGCAGTATTTT. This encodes CASSLTEGTQYF.

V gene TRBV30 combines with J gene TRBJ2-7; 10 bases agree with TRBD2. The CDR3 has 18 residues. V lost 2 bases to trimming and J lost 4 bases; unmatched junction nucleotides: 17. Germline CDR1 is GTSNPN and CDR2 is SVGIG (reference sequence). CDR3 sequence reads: CAWSNGLSSGGSWYEQYF. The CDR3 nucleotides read TGTGCCTGGAGTAATGGCCTGTCTAGCGGGGGTAGTTGGTACGAGCAGTACTTC.

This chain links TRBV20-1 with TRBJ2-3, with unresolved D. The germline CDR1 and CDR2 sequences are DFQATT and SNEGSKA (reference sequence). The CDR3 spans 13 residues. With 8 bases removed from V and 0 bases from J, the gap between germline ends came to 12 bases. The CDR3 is CSSGYPSTDTQYF. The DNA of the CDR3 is TGCAGTAGTGGCTATCCTAGCACAGATACGCAGTATTTT.

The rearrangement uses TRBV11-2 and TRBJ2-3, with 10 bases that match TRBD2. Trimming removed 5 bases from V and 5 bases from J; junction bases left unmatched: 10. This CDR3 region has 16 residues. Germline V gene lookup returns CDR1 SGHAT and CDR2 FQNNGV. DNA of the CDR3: TGTGCCAGCAGCCCAAATCTAGCGGGAGACGTAGATACGCAGTATTTT. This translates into CASSPNLAGDVDTQYF.

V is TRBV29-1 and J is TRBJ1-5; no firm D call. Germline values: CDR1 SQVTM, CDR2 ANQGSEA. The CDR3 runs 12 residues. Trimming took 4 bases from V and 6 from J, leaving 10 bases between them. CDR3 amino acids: CSVGGGFQPQHF. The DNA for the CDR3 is TGCAGCGTTGGAGGAGGGTTTCAGCCCCAGCATTTT. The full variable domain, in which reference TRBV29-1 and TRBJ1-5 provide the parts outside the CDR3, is SAVISQKPSRDICQRGTSLTIQCQVDSQVTMMFWYRQQPGQSLTLIATANQGSEATYESGFVIDKFPISRPNLTFSTLTVSNMSPEDSSIYLCSVGGGFQPQHFGDGTRLSIL.

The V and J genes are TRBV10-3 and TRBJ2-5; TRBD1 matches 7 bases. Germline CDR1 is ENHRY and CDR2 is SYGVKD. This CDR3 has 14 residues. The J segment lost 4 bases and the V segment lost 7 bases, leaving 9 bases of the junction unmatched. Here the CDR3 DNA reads TGTGCCATCAACATGACAGGGTTGGTAGAGACCCAGTACTTC. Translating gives CAINMTGLVETQYF.

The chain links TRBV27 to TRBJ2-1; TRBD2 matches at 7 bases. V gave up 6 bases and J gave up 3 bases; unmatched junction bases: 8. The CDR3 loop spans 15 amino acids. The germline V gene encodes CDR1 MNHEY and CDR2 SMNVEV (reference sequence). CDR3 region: CASSSTSRFYNEQFF. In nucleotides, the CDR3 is TGTGCCAGCAGCTCGACTAGCCGTTTCTACAATGAGCAGTTCTTC.

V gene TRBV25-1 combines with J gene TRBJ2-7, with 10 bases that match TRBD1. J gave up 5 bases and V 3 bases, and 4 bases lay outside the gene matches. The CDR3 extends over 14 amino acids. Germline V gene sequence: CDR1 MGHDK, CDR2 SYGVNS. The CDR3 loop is CASSDAGQGHEQYF. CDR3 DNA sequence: TGTGCCAGCAGTGATGCGGGACAGGGGCACGAGCAGTACTTC.

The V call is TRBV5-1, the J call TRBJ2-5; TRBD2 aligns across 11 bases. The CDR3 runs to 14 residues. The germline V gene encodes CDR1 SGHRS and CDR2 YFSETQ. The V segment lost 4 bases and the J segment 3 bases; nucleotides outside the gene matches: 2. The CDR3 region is CASSPGLAEETQYF. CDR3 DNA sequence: TGCGCCAGCAGCCCGGGACTAGCGGAAGAGACCCAGTACTTC.

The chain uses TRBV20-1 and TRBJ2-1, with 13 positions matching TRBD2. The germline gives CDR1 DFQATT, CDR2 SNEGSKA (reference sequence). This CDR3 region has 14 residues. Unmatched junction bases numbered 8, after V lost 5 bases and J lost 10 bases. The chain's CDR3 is CSAVTSGGAEEQFF. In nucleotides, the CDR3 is TGCAGTGCTGTTACTAGCGGGGGGGCAGAAGAGCAGTTCTTC.

The CDR3 coding sequence is TGTGCCAGCAGCTTGACCGGGGGGGAATACAAAAACATTCAGTACTTC. Amino acids: CASSLTGGEYKNIQYF. V is TRBV5-6 and J is TRBJ2-4; 8 bases agree with TRBD2. The V and J ends lost 1 base and 3 bases, in that order; junction bases with no gene match: 6. CDR1 and CDR2 (germline): SGHDT, YYEEEE. This CDR3 is 16 amino acids long.

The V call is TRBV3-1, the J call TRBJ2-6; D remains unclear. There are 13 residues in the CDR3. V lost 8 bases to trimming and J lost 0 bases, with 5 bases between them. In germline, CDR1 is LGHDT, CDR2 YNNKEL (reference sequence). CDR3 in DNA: TGTGCCAGCGTAGACTCTGGGGCCAACGTCCTGACTTTC. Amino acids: CASVDSGANVLTF.

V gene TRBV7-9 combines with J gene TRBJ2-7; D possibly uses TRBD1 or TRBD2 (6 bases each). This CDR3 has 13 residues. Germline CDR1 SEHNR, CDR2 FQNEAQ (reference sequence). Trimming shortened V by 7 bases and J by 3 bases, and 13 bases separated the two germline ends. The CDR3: CASTSGGFYEQYF. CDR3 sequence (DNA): TGTGCCAGCACCTCCGGGGGCTTCTACGAGCAGTACTTC.